This T cell receptor beta chain was identified during a study of T-cell memory formation after mild COVID-19 (dated by TCRdb to the early 2020s). About the study as a whole: TCR sequence clusters from the two donors were largely donor specific. Two young, previously healthy adult volunteers made up the cohort, one male and one female. Longitudinal TCRalpha and TCRbeta repertoire sequencing tracked T-cell clones expanding and contracting after mild COVID-19 in a couple of donors.

Ficoll-Paque density gradient centrifugation was the method used to isolate PBMCs. The paper's findings and limits, for the study overall: The detection of some responding clones in pre-infection memory suggests that pre-existing cross-reactive memory T cells joined the SARS-CoV-2 response. Contracting CD4+ clones appeared mostly in the CM and EM memory subsets, whereas CD8+ clones were enriched in EMRA. SARS-CoV-2 specificity of the second-wave clones peaking on day 37 was not confirmed. From day 15 to 85, contracting clones showed balanced CD4/CD8 phenotypes, whereas a second wave of clones that expanded from day 15 to 37 leaned towards CD4+. Only a couple of mild cases were covered by the study, and larger cohorts that include severe cases with pre-infection samples were considered necessary.

Sequences LNHNV (CDR1) and YYDKDF (CDR2) are obtained from the germline V gene (reference sequence). The CDR3 goes from the cysteine to the phenylalanine over 17 residues. Of the read, only the CDR3 DNA is kept; its 51 bases are in frame from base 1. Deletion took 0 bases off V and 3 bases off J, with a span of 18 bases between the germline ends. Sequencing relied on an Illumina NovaSeq 6000. TCRalpha and TCRbeta cDNA libraries were constructed by 5'RACE with constant-segment primers, with sample barcodes and unique molecular identifiers being introduced. Trizol reagent was used to extract RNA from every sample. Libraries were amplified in two PCR steps, with a second sample barcode and Illumina TruSeq adapters added in the second step. The libraries were sequenced on an Illumina NovaSeq using 2 x 150 bp paired-end reads. The authors processed their data as follows. Reads were demultiplexed and collapsed into UMI-guided consensus sequences with migec v1.2.7. Using mixcr v2.1.11, UMI consensuses were aligned to TRA and TRB V and J templates and then assembled into clonotypes. Expanded or contracted clonotypes were those called significant by both edgeR and NoisET, with noise models trained on biological replicates. For edgeR calls, the cutoffs were a false discovery rate-adjusted p below 0.01 and a log2 fold-change threshold of 1. PCA with hierarchical clustering of max-normalized trajectories of the 1000 most abundant clonotypes was used as exploratory dynamics analysis. Each responding clone was given a CD4 or CD8 phenotype based on the CD4+ and CD8+ repertoires, which had been sequenced separately. Through fastp at Q25 and MiXCR, TCRdb rebuilt clones from the public reads, retaining in-frame beta chains. Every entry covers one CDR3 protein and lists the most common genes and DNA from its rows. In this record, the V and J calls reflect TCRdb's handling and not the investigators' own analysis. The sample data list around 420,000 distinct CDR3 sequences, and roughly 26% of these were observed just once. Jointly, the top ten make up about 8.7% of the sample.

Regarding this clonotype: This receptor's antigen is unknown. No per-base quality is available; no much larger clone lies one base away.

The sequence is built from TRBV15 and TRBJ2-7; a tentative D match to TRBD1 spans 6 bases. This receptor was obtained from an adult woman who had mild COVID-19 (a few samples of this study predate the infection). The sample titles of this study are shuffled in the database, so cell type and time point are left out; the donor was told from shared clones. The sample taken for sequencing was PBMCs or a T cell subset sorted from them (not recorded which). The CDR3 sequence is CATSRDIGGHRNYEQYF. The nucleotide sequence is given as TGTGCCACCAGCAGAGATATTGGGGGACACAGAAACTACGAGCAGTACTTC.